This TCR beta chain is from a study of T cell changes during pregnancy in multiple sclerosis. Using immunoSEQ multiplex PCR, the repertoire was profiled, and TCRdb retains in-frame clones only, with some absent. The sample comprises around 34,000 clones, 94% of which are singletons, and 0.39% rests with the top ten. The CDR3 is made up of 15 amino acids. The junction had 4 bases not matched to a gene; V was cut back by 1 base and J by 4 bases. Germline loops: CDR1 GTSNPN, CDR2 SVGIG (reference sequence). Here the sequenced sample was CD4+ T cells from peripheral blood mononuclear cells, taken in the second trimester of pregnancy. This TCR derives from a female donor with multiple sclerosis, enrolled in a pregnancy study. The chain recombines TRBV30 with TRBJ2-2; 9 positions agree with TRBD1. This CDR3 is CAWSGTGVATGELFF. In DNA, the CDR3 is TGTGCCTGGAGTGGGACAGGGGTCGCCACCGGGGAGCTGTTTTTT.